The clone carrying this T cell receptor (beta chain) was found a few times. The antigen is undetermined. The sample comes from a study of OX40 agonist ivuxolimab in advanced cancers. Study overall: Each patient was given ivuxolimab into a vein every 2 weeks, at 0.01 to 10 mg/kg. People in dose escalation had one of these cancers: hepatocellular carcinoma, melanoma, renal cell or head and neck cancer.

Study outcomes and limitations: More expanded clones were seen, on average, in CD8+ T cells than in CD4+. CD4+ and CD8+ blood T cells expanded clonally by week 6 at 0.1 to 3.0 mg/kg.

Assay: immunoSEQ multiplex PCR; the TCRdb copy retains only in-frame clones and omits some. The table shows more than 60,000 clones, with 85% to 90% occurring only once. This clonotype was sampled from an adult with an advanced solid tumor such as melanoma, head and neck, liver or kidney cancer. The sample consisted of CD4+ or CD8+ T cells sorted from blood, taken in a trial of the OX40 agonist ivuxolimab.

The CDR3 DNA follows: TGTGCCAGCAGTGTATTCGGGGACTTCAATGAAAAACTGTTTTTT. Its translation: CASSVFGDFNEKLFF. The chain carries TRBV2 and TRBJ1-4, with TRBD1 as a possible D gene (5 bases). Germline V lookup: CDR1 SNHLY, CDR2 FYNNEI. The CDR3 sequence is 15 residues long. Trimming shortened V by 4 bases and J by 5 bases, and 14 bases separated the two germline ends.